One and the same sample provided the 30 T cell receptor beta chains below, sequenced in a study of human T cells and chemical hapten exposure. TCRdb re-called the RACE reads through MiXCR, storing one row per CDR3 protein. In the table there are 250,000 or so distinct CDR3 sequences, 7.7% of which are singletons. Time point in this sample: pre-sensitization, week 0. Described treatment: therapeutic diphenylcyclopropenone sensitization with weekly scalp DPC. Here the sequenced sample was whole blood, taken in connection with sensitization to the hapten diphenylcyclopropenone (DPC). The receptors here all came from a man younger than 35 with alopecia areata. Some clones in this sample may be carry-over from other donors' samples.

There are a few counts of this clonotype. V gene TRBV20-1 combines with J gene TRBJ2-2; D remains ambiguous. The CDR3 has 15 amino acids. Germline assignment: CDR1 DFQATT and CDR2 SNEGSKA (reference sequence). V lost 0 bases, J lost 1 base, and 9 bases lay in between. The CDR3 loop reads CSAREFAGNTGELFF. The CDR3 DNA follows: TGCAGTGCTAGAGAGTTCGCTGGGAACACCGGGGAGCTGTTTTTT.

This clonotype was seen ten or more times. The CDR3 here is CAISESRDRGDTQYF. Here the CDR3 DNA reads TGTGCCATCAGTGAGTCAAGGGACAGAGGAGATACGCAGTATTTT. The chain carries TRBV10-3 and TRBJ2-3, with 7 bases lining up with TRBD1. J gave up 5 bases and V 0 bases, and 5 bases lay outside the gene matches. The CDR3 is made up of 15 amino acids. Germline V gene data show CDR1 as ENHRY and CDR2 as SYGVKD.

The chain uses TRBV3-1 and TRBJ2-2; no definite D call. The CDR3 runs to 14 residues. The V and J ends lost 3 bases and 4 bases respectively, with 9 bases between them. Germline values: CDR1 LGHDT, CDR2 YNNKEL (reference sequence). The CDR3 protein is CASSQAGFTGELFF. CDR3 DNA sequence: TGTGCCAGCAGCCAGGCAGGATTCACCGGGGAGCTGTTTTTT.

At least ten counts were recorded for this clonotype. The rearrangement joins TRBV24-1 to TRBJ2-1, with 8 bases aligning to TRBD1. This CDR3 contains 12 residues. Germline CDR1 and CDR2: KGHDR and SFDVKD. J lost 12 bases, V lost 6 bases, and 6 bases had no gene match. In nucleotides, the CDR3 is TGTGCCACCAGTTCGGACAGGGTGATGCAGTTCTTC. Amino acids: CATSSDRVMQFF.

This clonotype has more than one count but fewer than ten. The V call is TRBV10-3, the J call TRBJ2-3; 15 bases align to TRBD2. The CDR3 contains 17 residues. Trimming cost V 11 bases and J 2 bases; bases outside gene matches: 11. The V gene's germline CDR1 is ENHRY and CDR2 SYGVKD. The CDR3 region is CAVGTSGGSNPTDTQYF. The CDR3 bases are TGTGCCGTCGGGACTAGCGGGGGGTCGAACCCCACAGATACGCAGTATTTT.

This clonotype was seen more than once but under ten times. J is TRBJ1-4 and V is TRBV27; D remains ambiguous. Germline CDR1 reads MNHEY; CDR2 reads SMNVEV (reference sequence). Between the trimmed V and J ends, which lost 5 bases and 0 bases, there was a span of 7 bases. The CDR3 covers 14 residues. The CDR3 sequence is CASSIRPTNEKLFF. The CDR3 DNA reads as TGTGCCAGCAGTATCAGACCAACTAATGAAAAACTGTTTTTT.

The V call is TRBV6-6, the J call TRBJ1-5; D unclear. This CDR3 has 12 residues. The V end was cut by 5 bases, the J end by 8 bases, with 10 bases between. Germline values: CDR1 MNHNY, CDR2 SVGAGI (reference sequence). CDR3 residues: CASSLNGEPQHF. Written as DNA, the CDR3 is TGTGCCAGCAGTCTGAATGGGGAGCCCCAGCATTTT.

This clonotype has at least ten counts. The V and J genes are TRBV7-2 and TRBJ1-3; unclear D gene. In germline, CDR1 is SGHTA, CDR2 FQGNSA. CDR3 length: 13 residues. V was cut by 3 bases and J by 0 bases, with 3 bases left in between. CDR3 DNA: TGTGCCAGCAGCTTGGCCTCTGGAAACACCATATATTTT. It codes for CASSLASGNTIYF.

This clonotype was counted only a few times. This chain uses TRBV7-3 with TRBJ2-3, with 14 bases lining up with TRBD2. Germline assignment: CDR1 SGHTA and CDR2 FQGTGA. This CDR3 spans 18 amino acids. After removal of 8 bases from V and 0 bases from J, the junction contained 10 bases not matched to a gene. This CDR3 reads CASSTSGGAWSSTDTQYF. CDR3 nucleotides: TGTGCCAGCTCGACTAGCGGGGGGGCCTGGTCTAGCACAGATACGCAGTATTTT.

This clonotype was detected a few times. The rearrangement links TRBV10-3 to TRBJ2-3; a weak D match, TRBD2 (6 bases). Germline CDR1 reads ENHRY; CDR2 reads SYGVKD. The CDR3 consists of 13 residues. V was trimmed by 8 bases and J by 2 bases, leaving 11 bases between them. The CDR3 reads CAIGGEITDTQYF. As DNA, the CDR3 is TGTGCCATCGGCGGGGAAATCACAGATACGCAGTATTTT.

This clonotype was counted between two and nine times. The V and J genes are TRBV12-3 or TRBV12-4 and TRBJ1-1; the D is unclear. The CDR3 contains 15 residues. V gave up 6 bases and J gave up 0 bases, with 14 bases separating them. The CDR3 DNA follows: TGTGCCAGCAGCCTCTCCCCCCAAGTGAACACTGAAGCTTTCTTT. Translated, it gives CASSLSPQVNTEAFF.

This clonotype has just a few counts. The CDR3 DNA reads as TGCAGCGTTGAAGACCCTCGACCTAGCTCCTACAATGAGCAGTTCTTC. Translating gives CSVEDPRPSSYNEQFF. V and J are TRBV29-1 and TRBJ2-1; D unresolved. CDR1 is SQVTM, CDR2 ANQGSEA, per germline. The CDR3 runs 16 residues. V shed 0 bases and J shed 0 bases, with 12 bases lying between them.

This clonotype was counted only a few times. V gene TRBV12-3 or TRBV12-4 combines with J gene TRBJ1-2; a weak D match, TRBD1 (6 bases). CDR3 length: 13 residues. Trimming stripped 3 bases from V and 6 bases from J, with 11 bases between. This CDR3 is CASSLARGHGYTF. CDR3 coding DNA: TGTGCCAGCAGTTTGGCCAGGGGACATGGCTACACCTTC.

V usage is TRBV6-5 and J usage is TRBJ2-5, with 12 bases fitting TRBD2. The CDR3 runs 16 residues. J lost 7 bases, V lost 7 bases, and 13 bases had no gene match. Germline V gene sequence: CDR1 MNHEY, CDR2 SVGAGI. The CDR3 nucleotides are TGTGCCAGCAAGACCCGGGAACTAGCGGGGGGAGTGACCCAGTACTTC. This sequence encodes CASKTRELAGGVTQYF.

This clonotype was seen a handful of times. The chain uses TRBV27 and TRBJ2-4, with TRBD1 matching 8 bases. The CDR3 has 15 amino acids. V lost 8 bases, J lost 7 bases, and 13 bases stayed unmatched. Germline loops: CDR1 MNHEY, CDR2 SMNVEV (reference sequence). The CDR3 DNA reads as TGTGCCAGCGGACCTTACTTGGACAGGGTCAACATTCAGTACTTC. It specifies CASGPYLDRVNIQYF.

This clonotype was seen ten or more times. The chain has TRBV6-4 and TRBJ2-3; 7 bases map to TRBD2. Germline CDR1 reads MRHNA; CDR2 reads SNTAGT. CDR3 size: 14 residues. After removal of 2 bases from V and 1 base from J, the junction contained 0 bases not matched to a gene. CDR3 nucleotides: TGTGCCAGCAGTGACCGGGGGGGCACAGATACGCAGTATTTT. This sequence encodes CASSDRGGTDTQYF.

The sample holds many counts of this clonotype. V is TRBV6-2 or TRBV6-3 and J is TRBJ1-2; the match to TRBD1 covers 7 bases. Per germline, CDR1 MNHEY and CDR2 SVGEGT. Losses at the gene ends were 7 bases for V and 5 bases for J; bases not matched to a gene: 19. The CDR3 runs to 17 residues. Here the CDR3 DNA reads TGTGCCAGCATCCCGGTGGTGACAGGGAGGGGTTTATATGGCTACACCTTC. This encodes CASIPVVTGRGLYGYTF.

This clonotype was counted a few times. The rearrangement uses TRBV4-1 and TRBJ1-1; D is unclear. V was clipped by 1 base and J by 4 bases, with 7 bases between them. CDR1 is MGHRA, CDR2 YSYEKL, per germline. The CDR3 is made up of 13 amino acids. This chain's CDR3 is CASSQGVFTEAFF. The DNA for the CDR3 is TGCGCCAGCAGCCAAGGGGTTTTCACTGAAGCTTTCTTT.

This chain uses TRBV18 with TRBJ2-2; D is perhaps TRBD1 (5 bases). Germline V gene sequence: CDR1 KGHSH, CDR2 LQKENI. The CDR3 sequence is 16 residues long. Deletions cut 0 bases from V and 1 base from J, with 9 bases between. The CDR3 loop reads CASSPPGHMNTGELFF. The DNA for the CDR3 is TGTGCCAGCTCACCACCGGGGCACATGAACACCGGGGAGCTGTTTTTT.

There are a few counts of this clonotype. V usage is TRBV20-1 and J usage is TRBJ1-1, with unresolved D. V dropped 0 bases and J dropped 0 bases, with 5 bases sitting between them. The CDR3 is 13 amino acids. Looked up from germline, CDR1 is DFQATT and CDR2 is SNEGSKA (reference sequence). CDR3 sequence: CSARDHMNTEAFF. In DNA form, the CDR3 reads TGCAGTGCTAGAGATCACATGAACACTGAAGCTTTCTTT.

V and J are TRBV7-9 and TRBJ2-2; D gene ambiguous. Germline CDR1 and CDR2: SEHNR and FQNEAQ (reference sequence). The CDR3 spans 15 residues. V lost 5 bases and J 4 bases, leaving 14 bases between the germline ends. As DNA, the CDR3 is TGTGCCAGCAGCCCGATGAGTAGGAGCACCGGGGAGCTGTTTTTT. The encoded protein is CASSPMSRSTGELFF.

The chain combines TRBV4-3 with TRBJ2-4; 9 bases line up with TRBD1. The V gene end was trimmed by 0 bases and the J gene end by 9 bases; junction bases not matched to a gene: 6. From germline, CDR1 is LGHNA and CDR2 YSLEER. CDR3 length equals 15 residues. The CDR3 nucleotides read TGCGCCAGCAGCCAAGAAGGGGACAGGGCGGCCATTCAGTACTTC. Its protein product is CASSQEGDRAAIQYF.

This clonotype was counted at least ten times. The CDR3 loop reads CAGQLGPNTGELFF. In DNA, the CDR3 is TGTGCCGGACAACTGGGACCGAACACCGGGGAGCTGTTTTTT. The V call is TRBV5-5, the J call TRBJ2-2; either TRBD1 or TRBD2 may fit D (5 bases each). The length of the CDR3 is 14 residues. Germline CDR1 SGHKS, CDR2 YYEKEE (reference sequence). V was trimmed by 10 bases and J by 0 bases, leaving 13 bases between them.

This clonotype was recorded a few times. The chain has TRBV2 and TRBJ1-1, with a weak D call TRBD1 (5 bases). Trimming shortened V by 8 bases and J by 8 bases, and 9 bases separated the two germline ends. This CDR3 has 10 residues. Germline V CDR1 and CDR2: SNHLY, FYNNEI. CDR3 sequence: CASGGLEAFF. CDR3 nucleotide sequence: TGTGCCAGCGGGGGACTAGAAGCTTTCTTT.

Only a few counts were recorded for this clonotype. This chain joins TRBV10-3 and TRBJ2-7; TRBD1 aligns across 9 bases. The V segment lost 5 bases and the J segment 4 bases; nucleotides outside the gene matches: 9. This CDR3 contains 15 residues. Per the germline V gene, CDR1 is ENHRY and CDR2 is SYGVKD. In DNA form, the CDR3 reads TGTGCCATCAGTAGCCTAACAGGGGGCATATACGAGCAGTACTTC. Residues: CAISSLTGGIYEQYF.

The rearrangement links TRBV5-5 to TRBJ1-5; D call uncertain. Trimming removed 0 bases from V and 5 bases from J, with 12 bases in between. The CDR3 has 15 amino acids. Germline V gene lookup returns CDR1 SGHKS and CDR2 YYEKEE (reference sequence). In DNA, the CDR3 is TGTGCCAGCAGCTTGGAGGGCCAGACTGATCAGCCCCAGCATTTT. It translates to CASSLEGQTDQPQHF.

At least ten counts were recorded for this clonotype. The J gene is TRBJ1-5, the V gene TRBV5-6; 7 bases are shared with TRBD1. The CDR3 is 16 amino acids. The trim removed 0 bases at V and 4 bases at J, leaving 7 bases unmatched. The germline CDR1 and CDR2 sequences are SGHDT and YYEEEE. The chain's CDR3 is CASSLAGTDGNQPQHF. CDR3 nucleotide sequence: TGTGCCAGCAGCTTGGCCGGGACAGATGGGAATCAGCCCCAGCATTTT.

The sample holds a few counts of this clonotype. This chain links TRBV20-1 with TRBJ2-7, with 10 nucleotides matching TRBD2. The CDR3 is made up of 13 amino acids. Germline V gene sequence: CDR1 DFQATT, CDR2 SNEGSKA (reference sequence). J was trimmed by 1 base and V by 5 bases; bases with no gene match: 2. The CDR3 coding sequence is TGCAGTGCTGGGACTAGCGAATCCTACGAGCAGTACGTC. It codes for CSAGTSESYEQYV.

This clonotype was observed many times. V and J are TRBV12-3 or TRBV12-4 and TRBJ2-7, with D possibly being TRBD1 or TRBD2 (5 bases each). The V gene lost 3 bases and the J gene lost 6 bases, with 15 bases spanning the gap. The CDR3 contains 14 residues. This CDR3 is CASSFIQGRGEQYF. The CDR3 DNA reads as TGTGCCAGCAGTTTTATTCAGGGACGTGGCGAGCAGTACTTC.

Only a few counts were recorded for this clonotype. V and J are TRBV4-3 and TRBJ1-1; D is perhaps TRBD1 (6 bases). Germline lookup yields CDR1 LGHNA and CDR2 YSLEER. The CDR3 extends over 17 amino acids. With 0 bases removed from V and 1 base from J, the gap between germline ends came to 15 bases. CDR3: CASSQEVGGRSNTEAFF. The CDR3, as DNA: TGCGCCAGCAGCCAAGAAGTGGGGGGCAGATCGAACACTGAAGCTTTCTTT.